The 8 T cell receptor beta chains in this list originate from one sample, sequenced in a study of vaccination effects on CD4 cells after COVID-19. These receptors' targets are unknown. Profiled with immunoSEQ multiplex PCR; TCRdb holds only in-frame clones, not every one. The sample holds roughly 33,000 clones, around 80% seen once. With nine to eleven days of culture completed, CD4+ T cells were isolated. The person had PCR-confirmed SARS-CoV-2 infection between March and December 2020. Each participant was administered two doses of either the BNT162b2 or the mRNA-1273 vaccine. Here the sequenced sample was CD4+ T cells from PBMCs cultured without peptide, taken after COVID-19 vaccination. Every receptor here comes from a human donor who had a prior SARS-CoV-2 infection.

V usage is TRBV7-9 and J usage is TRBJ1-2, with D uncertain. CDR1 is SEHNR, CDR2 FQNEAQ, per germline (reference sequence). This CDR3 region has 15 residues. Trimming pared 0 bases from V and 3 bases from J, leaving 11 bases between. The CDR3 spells CASSLAGRAYYGYTF. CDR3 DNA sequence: TGTGCCAGCAGCTTAGCCGGCAGAGCCTACTATGGCTACACCTTC.

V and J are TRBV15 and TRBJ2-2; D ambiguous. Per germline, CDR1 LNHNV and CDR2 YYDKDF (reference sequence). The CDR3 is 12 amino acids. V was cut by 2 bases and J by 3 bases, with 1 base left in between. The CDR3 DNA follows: TGTGCCACCAGCAGACACACCGGGGAGCTGTTTTTT. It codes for CATSRHTGELFF.

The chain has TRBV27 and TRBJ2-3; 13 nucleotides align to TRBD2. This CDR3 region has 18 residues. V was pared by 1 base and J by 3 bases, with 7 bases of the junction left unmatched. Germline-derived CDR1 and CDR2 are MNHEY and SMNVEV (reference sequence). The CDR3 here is CASSLFRTSGGTTDTQYF. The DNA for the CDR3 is TGTGCCAGCAGTTTATTTCGGACTAGCGGGGGTACGACAGATACGCAGTATTTT.

CDR3 sequence: CASSQDRTARGEQYF. The CDR3 region has the DNA TGCGCCAGCAGCCAAGATAGGACAGCGAGGGGGGAGCAGTACTTC. V is TRBV4-1 and J is TRBJ2-7, with a weak D call TRBD1 (6 bases). The V gene lost 0 bases and the J gene lost 7 bases, with 16 bases spanning the gap. Germline CDR1 reads MGHRA; CDR2 reads YSYEKL. This CDR3 contains 15 residues.

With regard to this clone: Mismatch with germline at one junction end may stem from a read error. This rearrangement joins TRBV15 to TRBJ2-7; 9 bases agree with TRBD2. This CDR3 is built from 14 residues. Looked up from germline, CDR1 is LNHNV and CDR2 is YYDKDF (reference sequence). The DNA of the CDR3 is TGTGCCACCGGCAGAGTAGCGGGAGCCTACGAGCAGTACTTC. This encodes CATGRVAGAYEQYF.

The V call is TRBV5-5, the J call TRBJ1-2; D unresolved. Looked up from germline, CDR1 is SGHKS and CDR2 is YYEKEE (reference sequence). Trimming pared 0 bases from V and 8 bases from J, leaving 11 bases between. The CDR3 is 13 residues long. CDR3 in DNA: TGTGCCAGCAGCTTGGTTGGTCCAAGGGGCTACACCTTC. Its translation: CASSLVGPRGYTF. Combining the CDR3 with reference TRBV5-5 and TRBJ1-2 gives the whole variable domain DAGVTQSPTHLIKTRGQQVTLRCSPISGHKSVSWYQQVLGQGPQFIFQYYEKEERGRGNFPDRFSARQFPNYSSELNVNALLLGDSALYLCASSLVGPRGYTFGSGTRLTVV.

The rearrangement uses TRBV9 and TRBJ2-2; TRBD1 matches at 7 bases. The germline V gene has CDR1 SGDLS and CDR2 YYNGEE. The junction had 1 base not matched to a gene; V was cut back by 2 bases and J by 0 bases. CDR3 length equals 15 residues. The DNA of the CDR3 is TGTGCCAGCAGCGTCGGACAGGCGAACACCGGGGAGCTGTTTTTT. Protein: CASSVGQANTGELFF.

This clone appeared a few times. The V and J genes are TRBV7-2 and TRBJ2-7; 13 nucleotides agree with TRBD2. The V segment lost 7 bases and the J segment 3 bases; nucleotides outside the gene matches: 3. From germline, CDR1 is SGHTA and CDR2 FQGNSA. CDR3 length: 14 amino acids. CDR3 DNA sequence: TGTGCCAGCACCCGGACTAGCGGGAGCTACGAGCAGTACTTC. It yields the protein CASTRTSGSYEQYF.